This T cell receptor beta chain originates from a study of blood T cell repertoires in COVID-19. Per the original methods: Estimates of nucleated cell counts were drawn from the amplification of reference gene primers. Profiled with immunoSEQ multiplex PCR; TCRdb holds only in-frame clones, not every one. That table is the source of V, J and clone size, and D and trimming were worked out from the DNA. The sample contains about 110,000 clones, over 75% of which appear only once. Germline CDR1 SGHNT, CDR2 YYREEE (reference sequence). CDR3 length: 16 amino acids. V gave up 4 bases and J gave up 3 bases; unmatched junction bases: 7.

Sequenced: peripheral blood. The origin of this receptor is a human donor in a cohort sampled during active COVID-19. V usage is TRBV5-4 and J usage is TRBJ2-2; 9 bases match TRBD2. The CDR3 sequence: CASSMVGGGDTGELFF. The CDR3 region has the DNA TGTGCCAGCAGCATGGTTGGCGGGGGGGACACCGGGGAGCTGTTTTTT.